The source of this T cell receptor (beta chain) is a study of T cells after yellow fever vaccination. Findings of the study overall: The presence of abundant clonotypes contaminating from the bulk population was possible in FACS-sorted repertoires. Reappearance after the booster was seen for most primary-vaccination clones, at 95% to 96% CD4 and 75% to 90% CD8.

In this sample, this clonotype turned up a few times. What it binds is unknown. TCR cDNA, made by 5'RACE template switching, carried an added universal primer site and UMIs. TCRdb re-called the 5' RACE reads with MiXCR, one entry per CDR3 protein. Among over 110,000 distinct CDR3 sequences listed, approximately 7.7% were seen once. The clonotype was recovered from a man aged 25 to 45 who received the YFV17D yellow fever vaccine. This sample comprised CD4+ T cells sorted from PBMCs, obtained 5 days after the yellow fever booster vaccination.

The CDR3 DNA follows: TGCAGTGCGCCTGGTTTAGCGGGAATGAATGAGCAGTTCTTC. It specifies CSAPGLAGMNEQFF. The chain links TRBV20-1 to TRBJ2-1; TRBD2 aligns across 8 bases. The CDR3 is made up of 14 amino acids. V trimming: 6 bases; J trimming: 7 bases; junction bases outside the gene matches: 11. Germline CDR1 is DFQATT and CDR2 is SNEGSKA (reference sequence).